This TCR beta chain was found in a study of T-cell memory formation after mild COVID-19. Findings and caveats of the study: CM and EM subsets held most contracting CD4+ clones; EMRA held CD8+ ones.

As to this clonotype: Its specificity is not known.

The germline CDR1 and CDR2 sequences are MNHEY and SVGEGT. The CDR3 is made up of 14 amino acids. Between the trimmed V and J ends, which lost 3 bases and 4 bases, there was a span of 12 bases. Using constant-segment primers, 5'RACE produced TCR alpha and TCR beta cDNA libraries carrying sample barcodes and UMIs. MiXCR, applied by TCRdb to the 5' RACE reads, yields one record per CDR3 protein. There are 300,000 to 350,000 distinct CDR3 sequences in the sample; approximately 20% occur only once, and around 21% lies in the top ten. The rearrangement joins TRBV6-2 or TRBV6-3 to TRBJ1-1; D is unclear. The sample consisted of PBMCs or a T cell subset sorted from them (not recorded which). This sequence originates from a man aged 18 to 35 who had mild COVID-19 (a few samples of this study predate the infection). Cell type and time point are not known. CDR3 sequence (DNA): TGTGCCAGCAGTTATAGTGCGTGGGCCACTGAAGCTTTCTTT. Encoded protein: CASSYSAWATEAFF.